This T cell receptor (beta chain) was recorded in a study of blood T cell repertoires in COVID-19. Study-level information: The analysed material was cDNA or gDNA that came from T cells, B-cell-depleted T cells, or PBMCs.

The germline V gene encodes CDR1 SGHTA and CDR2 FQGNSA. CDR3 length: 13 amino acids. Trimming removed 2 bases from V and 15 bases from J; junction bases left unmatched: 10. Under the authors' procedure: Estimated nucleated cell counts came from reference gene primer amplification. Profiling relied on immunoSEQ multiplex PCR, and the TCRdb table lists in-frame clones only, not all of them. V and J calls and clone size are copied from that table; D and trimming were computed from the DNA. The sample has 200,000 to 250,000 clones; over 60% are singletons. Sequencing was carried out using peripheral blood. The chain uses TRBV7-2 and TRBJ2-1; the match to TRBD2 covers 7 bases. The TCR originated in a woman aged 70-85 years with acute or convalescent COVID-19. CDR3 region: CASSLTGWAGVFF. DNA of the CDR3: TGTGCCAGCAGCTTAACTGGGTGGGCGGGAGTGTTCTTC.